This TCR beta chain was sequenced during a study of T cell repertoires in cytomegalovirus infection. This clonotype occurred many times. Germline CDR1 is MDHEN and CDR2 is SYDVKM. The CDR3 is made up of 13 amino acids. The V end was cut by 5 bases, the J end by 0 bases, with 7 bases between. TCRdb itself ran the reads through MiXCR, one entry per CDR3 protein. Of about 250,000 distinct CDR3 sequences listed, 6% to 8% are singletons. V and J are TRBV28 and TRBJ2-5, with D hard to call. Sequences were obtained from PBMCs. The clonotype comes from a human donor in good health (CMV status not recorded). Some clones in this sample may be carry-over from other donors' samples. CDR3 in DNA: TGTGCCAGCAGTAAGACCTACCAAGAGACCCAGTACTTC. Translating gives CASSKTYQETQYF.